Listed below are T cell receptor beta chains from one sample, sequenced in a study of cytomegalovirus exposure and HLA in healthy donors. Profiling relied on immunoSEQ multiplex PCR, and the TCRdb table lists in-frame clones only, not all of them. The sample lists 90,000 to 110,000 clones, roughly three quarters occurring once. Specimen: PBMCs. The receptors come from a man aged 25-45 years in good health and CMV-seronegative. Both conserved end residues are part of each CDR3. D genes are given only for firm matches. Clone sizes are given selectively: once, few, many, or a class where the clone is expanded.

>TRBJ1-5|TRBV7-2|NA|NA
CASARAASNQPQHF
TGTGCCAGCGCACGTGCAGCGAGCAATCAGCCCCAGCATTTT
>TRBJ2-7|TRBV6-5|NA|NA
CASSTRDSPAGQYF
TGTGCCAGCAGCACTAGGGACTCACCGGCTGGGCAGTACTTC
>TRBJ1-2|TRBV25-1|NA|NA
CASRSAGGGNYGYTF
TGTGCCAGCCGAAGTGCGGGGGGAGGGAACTATGGCTACACCTTC
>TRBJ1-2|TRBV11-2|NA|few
CASSTTGFGGYTF
TGTGCCAGCAGCACCACAGGGTTTGGTGGCTACACCTTC
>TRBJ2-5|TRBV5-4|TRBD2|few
CASSPASGVQETQYF
TGTGCCAGCAGCCCCGCCAGCGGGGTCCAAGAGACCCAGTACTTC
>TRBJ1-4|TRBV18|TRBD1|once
CASTIRAGDSSRFF
TGTGCCAGCACAATAAGGGCCGGGGACAGCTCAAGGTTTTTT
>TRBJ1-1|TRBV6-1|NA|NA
CASSEFELEAFF
TGTGCCAGCAGTGAATTTGAACTTGAAGCTTTCTTT
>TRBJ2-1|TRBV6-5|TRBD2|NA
CASTEPSGRFEQFF
TGTGCCAGCACGGAGCCTAGCGGGAGGTTTGAGCAGTTCTTC
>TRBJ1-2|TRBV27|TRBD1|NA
CASTTSGTGGGYTF
TGTGCCAGCACCACCTCCGGGACAGGGGGGGGCTACACCTTC
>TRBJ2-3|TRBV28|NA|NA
CASSLEDYTQYF
TGTGCCAGCAGTCTAGAGGACTATACGCAGTATTTT
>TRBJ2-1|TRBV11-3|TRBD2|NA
CASSLALASYNEQFF
TGTGCCAGCAGCTTAGCACTAGCGTCATACAATGAGCAGTTCTTC
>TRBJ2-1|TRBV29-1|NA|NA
CSVNTYSYNEQFF
TGCAGCGTTAATACCTACTCCTACAATGAGCAGTTCTTC
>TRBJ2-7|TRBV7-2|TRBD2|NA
CASTEPGSGTYEQYF
TGTGCCAGCACCGAACCAGGGAGCGGGACCTACGAGCAGTACTTC
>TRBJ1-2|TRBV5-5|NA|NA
CASSLGAGTNYGYTF
TGTGCCAGCAGCTTGGGGGCAGGGACTAACTATGGCTACACCTTC
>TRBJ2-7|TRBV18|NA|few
CASSPDRSVNYEQYF
TGTGCCAGCTCACCAGACAGATCAGTTAACTACGAGCAGTACTTC
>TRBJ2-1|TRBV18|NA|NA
CASSPLAEPYNEQFF
TGTGCCAGCTCACCACTAGCGGAGCCTTACAATGAGCAGTTCTTC
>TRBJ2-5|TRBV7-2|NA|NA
CASSFSRETQYF
TGTGCCAGCAGCTTCTCCCGAGAGACCCAGTACTTC
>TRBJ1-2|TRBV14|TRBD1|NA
CASSRTGQGKGYGYTF
TGTGCCAGCAGCCGCACCGGACAGGGAAAAGGCTATGGCTACACCTTC
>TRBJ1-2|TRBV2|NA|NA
CASSVLAGLNGYTF
TGTGCCAGCAGTGTTTTGGCGGGGCTTAATGGCTACACCTTC
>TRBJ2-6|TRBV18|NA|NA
CASSPSNGANVLTF
TGTGCCAGCTCACCAAGCAACGGGGCCAACGTCCTGACTTTC
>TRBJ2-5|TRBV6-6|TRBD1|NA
CASSRRDRGHQETQYF
TGTGCCAGCAGTCGCCGGGACAGGGGGCACCAAGAGACCCAGTACTTC
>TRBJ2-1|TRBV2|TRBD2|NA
CASSLRTSGPYNEQFF
TGTGCCAGCAGTTTACGGACTAGCGGTCCTTACAATGAGCAGTTCTTC
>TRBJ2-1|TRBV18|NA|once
CASSQPNLATYNEQFF
TGTGCCAGCTCACAACCTAATCTAGCGACGTACAATGAGCAGTTCTTC
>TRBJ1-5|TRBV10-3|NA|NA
CAISAGQGNQPQHF
TGTGCCATCAGTGCAGGGCAAGGGAATCAGCCCCAGCATTTT
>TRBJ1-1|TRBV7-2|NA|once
CAGSLATGNTEAFF
TGTGCCGGCAGCTTAGCTACAGGGAACACTGAAGCTTTCTTT
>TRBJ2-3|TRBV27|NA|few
CASSYPWTVDTQYF
TGTGCCAGCAGTTATCCTTGGACAGTCGATACGCAGTATTTT
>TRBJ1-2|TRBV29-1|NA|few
CSVELTDLNYGYTF
TGCAGCGTTGAATTAACAGATCTAAACTATGGCTACACCTTC
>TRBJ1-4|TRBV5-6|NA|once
CASSPGSDNEKLFF
TGTGCCAGCAGCCCCGGGTCTGATAATGAAAAACTGTTTTTT
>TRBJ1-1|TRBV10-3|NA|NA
CAIRKGGTEAFF
TGTGCCATCAGAAAAGGAGGGACTGAAGCTTTCTTT
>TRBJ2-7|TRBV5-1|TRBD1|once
CASSLAQGALEQYF
TGCGCCAGCAGCTTGGCTCAGGGGGCCCTCGAGCAGTACTTC
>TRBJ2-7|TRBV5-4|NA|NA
CASSLLAEGGDEQYF
TGTGCCAGCAGCTTGTTGGCAGAGGGTGGAGACGAGCAGTACTTC
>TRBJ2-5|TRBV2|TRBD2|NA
CASSEAAGGAQYF
TGTGCCAGCAGTGAAGCGGCGGGAGGGGCCCAGTACTTC
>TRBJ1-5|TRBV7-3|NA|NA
CASSLNANQPQHF
TGTGCCAGCAGCTTAAATGCGAATCAGCCCCAGCATTTT
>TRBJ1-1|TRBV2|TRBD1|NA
CASSSGGLNTEAFF
TGTGCCAGCAGTTCAGGGGGCTTGAACACTGAAGCTTTCTTT
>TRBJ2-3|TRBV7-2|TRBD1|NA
CASSLATGGNTDTQYF
TGTGCCAGCAGCTTAGCGACAGGGGGAAACACAGATACGCAGTATTTT
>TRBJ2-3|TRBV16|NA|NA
CASSSGLDADTQYF
TGTGCCAGCAGCTCAGGATTAGACGCTGATACGCAGTATTTT
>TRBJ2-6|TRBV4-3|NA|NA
CASSQGDGRAQVGSGANVLTF
TGCGCCAGCAGCCAAGGTGATGGCAGGGCCCAAGTCGGCTCTGGGGCCAACGTCCTGACTTTC
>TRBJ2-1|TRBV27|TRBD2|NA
CASSRASGTGNEQFF
TGTGCCAGCAGTCGGGCTAGCGGGACCGGCAATGAGCAGTTCTTC
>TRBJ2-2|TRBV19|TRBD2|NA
CASSRDYANTGELFF
TGTGCCAGTAGTAGGGACTATGCGAACACCGGGGAGCTGTTTTTT
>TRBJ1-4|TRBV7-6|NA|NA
CASSPEGSNEKLFF
TGTGCCAGCAGCCCGGAGGGTTCGAATGAAAAACTGTTTTTT
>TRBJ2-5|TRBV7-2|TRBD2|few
CASSLEGGRPRETQYF
TGTGCCAGCAGCTTAGAGGGCGGGAGGCCCAGGGAGACCCAGTACTTC
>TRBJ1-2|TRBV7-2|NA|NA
CASTEVAVYGYTF
TGTGCCAGCACGGAGGTGGCAGTCTATGGCTACACCTTC
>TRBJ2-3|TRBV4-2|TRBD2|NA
CASSESPGRASDTQYF
TGTGCCAGCAGCGAAAGTCCCGGGAGGGCCTCAGATACGCAGTATTTT
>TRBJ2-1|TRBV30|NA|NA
CAWDFQNEQFF
TGTGCCTGGGACTTCCAGAATGAGCAGTTCTTC